The 22 T cell receptor beta chains below were found in one sample sequenced in a study of blood T cells in healthy people across ages. Combining a sample-barcoded 5' primer with a J-beta primer mix, a second PCR ran for roughly 6 to 12 cycles. TCRdb reanalysed the 5' RACE reads using MiXCR and keeps one entry per CDR3 protein. There are about 630,000 distinct CDR3 sequences in the sample; under 25% occur only once, and 3% to 4% lies in the top ten. Source material: blood. The receptors were gathered from a man aged 70-80 years in good health.

The chain uses TRBV10-2 and TRBJ1-1, with D hard to call. This CDR3 spans 14 amino acids. The V end lost 2 bases, the J end lost 6 bases, and 13 bases lay between the germline ends. In germline, CDR1 is WSHSY, CDR2 SAAADI. The CDR3 protein is CASSEGMENAEAFF. CDR3 in DNA: TGCGCCAGCAGTGAGGGTATGGAGAATGCTGAAGCTTTCTTT.

This chain links TRBV5-1 with TRBJ1-1; D might be TRBD1 (5 bases). The V gene's germline CDR1 is SGHRS and CDR2 YFSETQ. This CDR3 has 14 residues. The V end was cut by 4 bases, the J end by 2 bases, with 12 bases between. The DNA for the CDR3 is TGCGCCAGCAGCATGGGACGGGTAAACACTGAAGCTTTCTTT. Translation gives CASSMGRVNTEAFF.

As to this clonotype: This could be a read error, since a much larger clone is one nucleotide away. The gene calls are TRBV7-3 and TRBJ2-7; TRBD1 is a possible D gene (6 bases). The CDR3 is 14 residues long. Germline V CDR1 and CDR2: SGHTA, FQGTGA. Trimming left V 2 bases short and J 2 bases short, with 10 bases between. The CDR3, as DNA: TGTGCCAGCAGCTTAGGGGACATCCCCTACGAGCAGTACTTC. Protein: CASSLGDIPYEQYF.

This clonotype was recorded a few times. V usage is TRBV6-1 and J usage is TRBJ2-7; D possibly corresponds to TRBD1 (6 bases). Trimming shortened V by 7 bases and J by 5 bases, and 24 bases separated the two germline ends. Germline assignment: CDR1 MNHNS and CDR2 SASEGT. This CDR3 region has 16 residues. The CDR3 DNA reads as TGTGCCAGCACGTTGGAAGGACAGTCCTTTGGGGACGAGCAGTACTTC. This sequence encodes CASTLEGQSFGDEQYF.

This clonotype was detected a few times. The chain couples TRBV29-1 to TRBJ2-5, with a weak D call TRBD2 (5 bases). Gene TRBJ2-7 matches the end of the DNA better, so the J call may be wrong. This CDR3 is 13 amino acids long. The germline V gene encodes CDR1 SQVTM and CDR2 ANQGSEA. The CDR3 loop reads CSVRGQSSYEQYF. In DNA form, the CDR3 reads TGCAGCGTTCGAGGGCAGAGCTCCTACGAGCAGTACTTC.

This sequence joins TRBV11-1 and TRBJ2-1, with D unclear. The CDR3 extends over 14 amino acids. Germline assignment: CDR1 SGHAT and CDR2 FQDESV (reference sequence). V was trimmed by 5 bases and J by 6 bases, leaving 14 bases between them. CDR3 amino acids: CASSRIGWGNEQFF. The CDR3 DNA reads as TGTGCCAGCAGCCGCATCGGGTGGGGCAATGAGCAGTTCTTC. The full variable domain, completed using reference TRBV11-1 and TRBJ2-1, is EAEVAQSPRYKITEKSQAVAFWCDPISGHATLYWYRQILGQGPELLVQFQDESVVDDSQLPKDRFSAERLKGVDSTLKIQPAELGDSAMYLCASSRIGWGNEQFFGPGTRLTVL.

Only a few counts were recorded for this clonotype. The chain recombines TRBV6-6 with TRBJ2-2; no clear D. V lost 6 bases to trimming and J lost 8 bases, with 7 bases between them. CDR1 and CDR2 (germline): MNHNY, SVGAGI (reference sequence). The CDR3 consists of 11 residues. CDR3 nucleotide sequence: TGTGCCAGCAGGGCCGAGGGGGAGCTGTTTTTT. As protein: CASRAEGELFF.

CDR3 nucleotide sequence: TGCGCCAGCAGCCAACATCGACAGGGGTCCTACGAGCAGTACTTC. This gives the protein CASSQHRQGSYEQYF. This sequence joins TRBV4-1 and TRBJ2-7, with 8 bases lining up with TRBD1. Unmatched junction bases numbered 4, after V lost 2 bases and J lost 1 base. The germline V gene encodes CDR1 MGHRA and CDR2 YSYEKL. The length of the CDR3 is 15 residues.

The V and J genes are TRBV28 and TRBJ2-5; either TRBD1 or TRBD2 may supply D (6 bases each). The closer fit of TRBJ2-7 to the DNA end suggests the J call may be wrong. The CDR3 is 18 amino acids. CDR1 and CDR2 from the germline V gene are MDHEN and SYDVKM. CDR3 in amino acids: CASSFSSRGLVPGYEQYF. The DNA of the CDR3 is TGTGCCAGCAGTTTTTCCTCCCGGGGGCTAGTTCCAGGCTACGAGCAGTACTTC.

The CDR3 sequence is CASSARTVNQPQHF. Written as DNA, the CDR3 is TGTGCCAGCAGTGCCCGGACAGTTAATCAGCCCCAGCATTTT. The chain employs TRBV2 and TRBJ1-5; D perhaps matches TRBD1 (6 bases). V gave up 4 bases and J gave up 4 bases, with 11 bases separating them. The CDR3 is 14 amino acids. Germline assignment: CDR1 SNHLY and CDR2 FYNNEI.

The chain combines TRBV7-9 with TRBJ2-5, with D perhaps being TRBD1 or TRBD2 (5 bases each). Germline CDR1 and CDR2: SEHNR and FQNEAQ (reference sequence). Deletions cut 6 bases from V and 5 bases from J, with 19 bases between. The CDR3 contains 15 residues. CDR3 residues: CASSHPRDPMETQYF. The CDR3 DNA sequence: TGTGCCAGCAGTCACCCGAGGGACCCAATGGAGACCCAGTACTTC. The full variable domain, rest sourced from reference TRBV7-9 and TRBJ2-5, is DTGVSQNPRHKITKRGQNVTFRCDPISEHNRLYWYRQTLGQGPEFLTYFQNEAQLEKSRLLSDRFSAERPKGSFSTLEIQRTEQGDSAMYLCASSHPRDPMETQYFGPGTRLLVL.

The sample holds a few counts of this clonotype. The chain carries TRBV10-3 and TRBJ2-7, with D maybe TRBD1 (5 bases). The V gene's germline CDR1 is ENHRY and CDR2 SYGVKD. The germline V and J ends were trimmed by 3 bases and 3 bases, with 9 bases remaining between them. The CDR3 consists of 13 residues. DNA for the CDR3: TGTGCCATCAGTGAAGGCAGGGACTACGAGCAGTACTTC. As protein: CAISEGRDYEQYF.

The chain combines TRBV7-2 with TRBJ2-5; 9 positions match TRBD1. Germline trimming cut 5 bases from V and 4 bases from J; bases unmatched to any gene: 8. The CDR3 runs 15 residues. CDR1 is SGHTA and CDR2 is FQGNSA in the germline V gene. The CDR3 region has the DNA TGTGCCAGCAGCGTCGGAGACAGGGGGACAGAGACCCAGTACTTC. Amino acids: CASSVGDRGTETQYF.

In its sample, this clonotype was seen a few times. The chain links TRBV7-2 to TRBJ2-1; D remains unclear. V was cut by 0 bases and J by 1 base, with 13 bases left in between. This CDR3 is built from 17 residues. Germline assignment: CDR1 SGHTA and CDR2 FQGNSA. The CDR3 loop reads CASSLAHVGGSYNEQFF. The DNA of the CDR3 is TGTGCCAGCAGCTTAGCCCACGTCGGTGGTTCCTACAATGAGCAGTTCTTC.

Ten or more counts support this clonotype. The J gene is TRBJ2-3, the V gene TRBV9, with 11 bases matching TRBD2. The CDR3 spans 17 residues. V dropped 4 bases and J dropped 3; count of bases not matched to a gene: 10. Germline V gene sequence: CDR1 SGDLS, CDR2 YYNGEE. The CDR3 bases are TGTGCCAGCAGCCCATCGGGGGGGACTAGCGGAACAGATACGCAGTATTTT. As protein: CASSPSGGTSGTDTQYF.

The V and J genes are TRBV20-1 and TRBJ2-5; 9 nucleotides align to TRBD2. Gene TRBJ2-1 matches the end of the DNA better, so the J call may be wrong. The CDR3 totals 15 residues. Germline loops: CDR1 DFQATT, CDR2 SNEGSKA (reference sequence). CDR3 amino acids: CSASLGTSWYNEQFF. CDR3 bases: TGCAGTGCTAGCCTCGGGACTAGCTGGTACAATGAGCAGTTCTTC.

The rearrangement joins TRBV20-1 to TRBJ2-4, with D unresolved. V dropped 2 bases and J dropped 6 bases, with 8 bases sitting between them. This CDR3 region has 12 residues. Germline V gene lookup returns CDR1 DFQATT and CDR2 SNEGSKA (reference sequence). CDR3 region: CSARLSSNIQYF. CDR3 nucleotide sequence: TGCAGTGCTAGACTCTCCTCAAACATTCAGTACTTC.

A few counts support this clonotype. This sequence joins TRBV5-1 and TRBJ2-5, with D perhaps matching TRBD1 (6 bases). The CDR3 is made up of 14 amino acids. Germline CDR1 and CDR2: SGHRS and YFSETQ. Trimming removed 0 bases at V and 3 bases at J, with 9 bases between. The CDR3 DNA is TGCGCCAGCAGCTTGGAAAACAGGGAAGAGACCCAGTACTTC. This translates into CASSLENREETQYF.

The V gene is TRBV5-1, the J gene TRBJ2-4; the D call may be TRBD1 or TRBD2 (5 bases each). This CDR3 has 12 residues. The germline CDR1 and CDR2 sequences are SGHRS and YFSETQ. Deletions cut 4 bases from V and 13 bases from J, with 15 bases between. The CDR3 here is CASSDGTWGQYF. CDR3 nucleotide sequence: TGCGCCAGCAGCGATGGCACGTGGGGGCAGTACTTC.

The table lists this clonotype with a few counts. The chain combines TRBV24-1 with TRBJ2-2, with D tentatively TRBD1 or TRBD2 (7 bases each). V was shortened by 5 bases and J by 6 bases, with 21 bases between the two germline ends. The CDR3 runs 17 residues. Germline lookup yields CDR1 KGHDR and CDR2 SFDVKD. This CDR3 is CATSGGGRQGNPGELFF. The CDR3 region has the DNA TGTGCCACCAGTGGTGGCGGGAGACAGGGAAACCCCGGGGAGCTGTTTTTT.

This clonotype was detected many times. The rearrangement links TRBV6-2 or TRBV6-3 to TRBJ2-7, with D possibly called TRBD1 or TRBD2 (5 bases each). Germline-derived CDR1 and CDR2 are MNHEY and SVGEGT. V was cut by 4 bases and J by 3 bases, with 16 bases left in between. CDR3 length equals 15 residues. The CDR3 DNA follows: TGTGCCAGCAGTTGGGGACGAAATCTTGACTACGAGCAGTACTTC. Translated: CASSWGRNLDYEQYF.

The rearrangement uses TRBV19 and TRBJ1-6; D uncertain. V was cut by 9 bases and J by 5 bases, with 17 bases left in between. This CDR3 comprises 15 residues. Germline V gene lookup returns CDR1 LNHDA and CDR2 SQIVND (reference sequence). The CDR3 sequence: CASRRPSEHNSPLHF. CDR3 DNA sequence: TGTGCCAGCCGCCGGCCTAGTGAACATAATTCACCCCTCCACTTT.